The 15 T cell receptor beta chains below were found in one sample sequenced in a study of T cell repertoires in cytomegalovirus infection. The antigens these receptors bind are not known. MiXCR, run by TCRdb on the reads, gives a single entry per CDR3 protein. The sample lists some 500,000 distinct CDR3 sequences, 30% to 35% occurring once. The sample here was cultured PBMCs, taken from culture after CMV antigen stimulation. The origin of the receptors is a human donor in good health (CMV status not recorded). Some clones in this sample may be carry-over from other donors' samples.

The chain has TRBV29-1 and TRBJ1-3; no reliable D call. The CDR3 spans 12 residues. The germline gives CDR1 SQVTM, CDR2 ANQGSEA. Trimming took off 3 bases at V and 4 bases at J, with 7 bases between the two ends. CDR3 sequence: CSVDGEGNTIYF. The CDR3, as DNA: TGCAGCGTTGATGGTGAAGGAAACACCATATATTTT. The complete variable domain, with remaining parts taken from reference TRBV29-1 and TRBJ1-3, reads SAVISQKPSRDICQRGTSLTIQCQVDSQVTMMFWYRQQPGQSLTLIATANQGSEATYESGFVIDKFPISRPNLTFSTLTVSNMSPEDSSIYLCSVDGEGNTIYFGEGSWLTVV.

This clonotype was recorded at least ten times. The chain links TRBV7-6 to TRBJ2-5, with 7 bases aligning to TRBD2. This CDR3 has 19 amino acids. Trimming at V came to 4 bases and at J to 1 base, leaving 18 bases not matched to a gene. CDR1 is SGHVS and CDR2 is FNYEAQ in the germline V gene. The CDR3 sequence is CASSSGLDPKGNIQETQYF. In DNA form, the CDR3 reads TGTGCCAGCAGCTCCGGACTAGACCCGAAGGGGAACATCCAAGAGACCCAGTACTTC.

This chain links TRBV10-3 with TRBJ1-6; D remains unclear. There are 13 residues in the CDR3. V was pared by 4 bases and J by 14 bases, with 15 bases between. The V gene's germline CDR1 is ENHRY and CDR2 SYGVKD. In DNA form, the CDR3 reads TGTGCCATCAGTGCCGACGGCCTCCTGGCCCTCCACTTT. This translates into CAISADGLLALHF.

The chain links TRBV6-2 or TRBV6-3 to TRBJ1-1; the match to TRBD1 covers 8 bases. With 6 bases clipped from V and 0 bases from J, the junction kept 6 bases outside the gene matches. The CDR3 has 15 amino acids. Germline V gives CDR1 MNHEY, CDR2 SVGEGT. The CDR3, as DNA: TGTGCCAGCAGGGAGACAGGGGCCGTGAACACTGAAGCTTTCTTT. Translation: CASRETGAVNTEAFF.

At least ten counts were recorded for this clonotype. This CDR3 reads CASSPKGPQNSPLHF. In DNA, the CDR3 is TGTGCCAGCAGCCCAAAGGGACCGCAAAATTCACCCCTCCACTTT. The chain couples TRBV7-9 to TRBJ1-6, with D perhaps TRBD1 (5 bases). This CDR3 comprises 15 residues. The germline V and J ends were trimmed by 5 bases and 7 bases, with 15 bases remaining between them. Germline CDR1 is SEHNR and CDR2 is FQNEAQ (reference sequence).

This clonotype was found a few times. The rearrangement links TRBV2 to TRBJ1-4; D remains ambiguous. Trimming removed 6 bases from V and 5 bases from J, with 16 bases in between. The CDR3 is made up of 15 amino acids. Germline-derived CDR1 and CDR2 are SNHLY and FYNNEI. CDR3: CASRAAGLRNEKLFF. CDR3 in DNA: TGTGCCAGCAGAGCAGCCGGACTGAGAAATGAAAAACTGTTTTTT.

This clonotype was detected only a few times. J is TRBJ1-3 and V is TRBV5-1; maybe TRBD1 (6 bases). This CDR3 spans 16 amino acids. CDR1 and CDR2 from the germline V gene are SGHRS and YFSETQ. V was shortened by 4 bases and J by 0 bases, with 14 bases between the two germline ends. CDR3 region: CASSQTTGASGNTIYF. The CDR3 region has the DNA TGCGCCAGCAGCCAAACGACAGGCGCCTCTGGAAACACCATATATTTT.

This clonotype occurred a few times. This chain uses TRBV5-1 with TRBJ2-5; tentative D call: TRBD1 (6 bases). Germline V gene lookup returns CDR1 SGHRS and CDR2 YFSETQ. V was pared by 2 bases and J by 2 bases, with 16 bases between. The CDR3 runs to 16 residues. CDR3 sequence: CASSLGQGIGQETQYF. In DNA form, the CDR3 reads TGCGCCAGCAGCTTAGGCCAGGGGATCGGGCAAGAGACCCAGTACTTC. The whole variable domain, filled in from reference TRBV5-1 and TRBJ2-5, reads KAGVTQTPRYLIKTRGQQVTLSCSPISGHRSVSWYQQTPGQGLQFLFEYFSETQRNKGNFPGRFSGRQFSNSRSEMNVSTLELGDSALYLCASSLGQGIGQETQYFGPGTRLLVL.

This clonotype was seen at least ten times. The rearrangement uses TRBV7-2 and TRBJ2-1, with 7 bases fitting TRBD2. The V and J ends lost 5 bases and 12 bases, in that order; junction bases with no gene match: 19. CDR1 is SGHTA and CDR2 is FQGNSA in the germline V gene. The CDR3 has 16 residues. The CDR3 DNA reads TGTGCCAGCAGCCCAACGCGGGCGGGGGACCGCTCGGGGCAGTTCTTC. Residues: CASSPTRAGDRSGQFF.

Ten or more counts support this clonotype. The chain carries TRBV7-8 and TRBJ1-3; D might be TRBD1 (5 bases). The CDR3 length is 15 residues. Germline V gene data show CDR1 as SGHVS and CDR2 as FQNEAQ. V lost 3 bases, J lost 2 bases, and 11 bases lay in between. The CDR3 reads CASSFGGSTGNTIYF. The CDR3 DNA reads as TGTGCCAGCAGCTTCGGGGGTTCAACTGGAAACACCATATATTTT.

In its sample, this clonotype was seen a few times. V and J are TRBV4-1 and TRBJ2-1; unclear D gene. The CDR3 is 17 residues long. V was trimmed by 1 base and J by 4 bases, leaving 17 bases between them. Germline CDR1 and CDR2: MGHRA and YSYEKL. Here the CDR3 DNA reads TGCGCCAGCAGCCAAGGGGCCGGCTTTAGTGCGTACAATGAGCAGTTCTTC. It encodes CASSQGAGFSAYNEQFF.

The V and J genes are TRBV7-2 and TRBJ2-3, with 11 bases lining up with TRBD1. The germline V gene encodes CDR1 SGHTA and CDR2 FQGNSA. V lost 4 bases to trimming and J lost 4 bases; unmatched junction nucleotides: 4. The CDR3 totals 15 residues. The CDR3 coding sequence is TGTGCCAGCAGCTGGACAGGGGGCGTCTCAGATACGCAGTATTTT. It codes for CASSWTGGVSDTQYF.

This clonotype came up many times. The V gene is TRBV7-2, the J gene TRBJ2-3; 12 bases agree with TRBD2. CDR1 SGHTA and CDR2 FQGNSA come from the germline V gene. The CDR3 covers 20 residues. With 2 bases clipped from V and 6 bases from J, the junction kept 18 bases outside the gene matches. Here the CDR3 reads CASSLNAALAGGLSGDTQYF. CDR3 sequence (DNA): TGTGCCAGCAGCTTAAATGCGGCCCTAGCGGGAGGGCTGAGTGGGGATACGCAGTATTTT.

This clonotype appeared a few times. The chain is built from TRBV4-1 and TRBJ2-1; 11 bases are a match to TRBD2. V lost 1 base, J lost 4 bases, and 6 bases stayed unmatched. CDR1 MGHRA and CDR2 YSYEKL come from the germline V gene. CDR3 length: 17 residues. The CDR3 DNA reads TGCGCCAGCAGCCAAGGGCCAGGGACTAGCGGATACAATGAGCAGTTCTTC. It yields the protein CASSQGPGTSGYNEQFF.

This clonotype was seen ten or more times. The J gene is TRBJ2-3, the V gene TRBV7-2; 11 bases are shared with TRBD2. J was trimmed by 3 bases and V by 6 bases; bases with no gene match: 2. Germline-derived CDR1 and CDR2 are SGHTA and FQGNSA. The length of the CDR3 is 14 residues. The CDR3 sequence: CASSGTSGTDTQYF. CDR3 in DNA: TGTGCCAGCAGTGGGACTAGCGGAACAGATACGCAGTATTTT.